The rows below give T cell receptor beta chains drawn from one sample of a study of cytomegalovirus exposure and HLA in healthy donors. This table comes from immunoSEQ multiplex PCR, and its TCRdb copy is limited to in-frame clones, with some not included. The table shows more than 20,000 clones, with roughly three quarters occurring only once. Sequenced: PBMCs. These TCRs come from a male donor in good health and CMV-seronegative. The CDR3 runs from the conserved cysteine through the conserved F or W. Fields, in order: CDR3 length, V gene, CDR3 protein.

13,TRBV5-8,CASSRTGDQPQHF
14,TRBV7-3,CASSSSGNTGELFF
14,TRBV18,CASSRLAATYEQYF
14,TRBV7-9,CASSTRDRGNEQYF
11,TRBV2,CASTPQGTQYF
16,TRBV7-3,CASSEQPLGTAAEAFF
13,TRBV9,CARGLTSDYGYTF
20,TRBV28,CASSLLSASGGLSSSYEQYF
17,TRBV7-3,CASSLWGLAGGTDTQYF
18,TRBV7-2,CASSLAEGVSLYTDTQYF
10,TRBV2,CASLYNEQFF
16,TRBV7-2,CASSSSGGAITDTQYF
14,TRBV5-4,CASSPGQASEKLFF
16,TRBV16,CASSHPTLARNYGYTF
14,TRBV28,CASSLAGTGQPQHF
16,TRBV11-3,CASSLDGRGGYNEQFF
13,TRBV5-1,CASSLGAAPEQFF
17,TRBV4-3,CASSHLTYRDSGNTIYF
14,TRBV9,CASSVGGTLTEAFF
16,TRBV5-4,CASSLARDRDRDTQYF
15,TRBV7-8,CASSSRWGEGYEQYF
19,TRBV28,CASSQGTGTGIYGNSPLHF
19,TRBV5-4,CASSLRQGGGTYANTEAFF
15,TRBV29-1,CSVLPGQGSQETQYF
16,TRBV19,CASRPFPGTKDYGYTF
17,TRBV7-9,CASSSREETRQTGELFF
16,TRBV19,CASSIVGQGGYSPLHF